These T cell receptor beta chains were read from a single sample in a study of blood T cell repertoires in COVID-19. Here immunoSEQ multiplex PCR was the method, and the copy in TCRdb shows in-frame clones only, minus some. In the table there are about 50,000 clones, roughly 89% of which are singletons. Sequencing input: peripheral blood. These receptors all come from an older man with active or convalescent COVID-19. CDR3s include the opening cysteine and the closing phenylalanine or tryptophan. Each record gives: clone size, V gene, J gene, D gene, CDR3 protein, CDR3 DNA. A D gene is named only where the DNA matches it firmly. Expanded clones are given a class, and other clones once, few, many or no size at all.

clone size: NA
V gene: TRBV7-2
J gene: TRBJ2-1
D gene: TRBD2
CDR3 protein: CASSLGLAGDSEQFF
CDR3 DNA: TGTGCCAGCAGCTTAGGACTAGCGGGAGACTCTGAGCAGTTCTTC

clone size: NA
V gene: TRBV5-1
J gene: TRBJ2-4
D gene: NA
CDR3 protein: CASSQQGPQNIQYF
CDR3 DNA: TGCGCCAGCAGCCAACAGGGCCCTCAAAACATTCAGTACTTC

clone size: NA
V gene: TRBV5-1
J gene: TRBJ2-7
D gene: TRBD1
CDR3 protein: CASSFTGGAYEQYF
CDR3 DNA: TGCGCCAGCAGTTTTACAGGGGGAGCCTACGAGCAGTACTTC

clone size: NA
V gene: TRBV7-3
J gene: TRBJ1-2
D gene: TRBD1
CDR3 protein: CASSSPGQGMGGYTF
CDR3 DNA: TGTGCCAGCAGCTCGCCCGGACAGGGTATGGGAGGCTACACCTTC

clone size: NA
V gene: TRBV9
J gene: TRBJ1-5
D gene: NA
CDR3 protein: CASSPVPGVSNQPQHF
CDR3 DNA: TGTGCCAGCAGCCCAGTACCAGGGGTTAGCAATCAGCCCCAGCATTTT

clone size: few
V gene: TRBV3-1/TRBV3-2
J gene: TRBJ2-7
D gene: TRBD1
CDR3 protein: CASSQGTGVPYEQYF
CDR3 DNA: TGTGCCAGCAGCCAAGGGACAGGGGTACCCTACGAGCAGTACTTC

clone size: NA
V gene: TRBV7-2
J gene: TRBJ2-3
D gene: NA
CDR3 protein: CASSLRTASTDTQYF
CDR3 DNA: TGTGCCAGCAGCCTTCGGACAGCTAGCACAGATACGCAGTATTTT

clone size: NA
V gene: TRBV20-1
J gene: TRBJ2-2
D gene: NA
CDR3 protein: CSASTGVNTGELFF
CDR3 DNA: TGCAGTGCTAGTACCGGGGTGAACACCGGGGAGCTGTTTTTT

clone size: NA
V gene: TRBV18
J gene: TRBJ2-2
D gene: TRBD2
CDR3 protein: CASSPVRGGYPGELFF
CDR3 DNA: TGTGCCAGCTCACCAGTCCGGGGAGGGTATCCCGGGGAGCTGTTTTTT

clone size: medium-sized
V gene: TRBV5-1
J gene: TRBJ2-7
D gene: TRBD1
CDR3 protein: CASSPEGTGGDEQYF
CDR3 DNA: TGCGCCAGCAGCCCAGAGGGGACAGGGGGCGACGAGCAGTACTTC

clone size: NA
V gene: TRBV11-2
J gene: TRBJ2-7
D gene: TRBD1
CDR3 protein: CASSLDRGLFYEQYF
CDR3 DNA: TGTGCCAGCAGCTTAGACAGGGGGCTTTTCTACGAGCAGTACTTC

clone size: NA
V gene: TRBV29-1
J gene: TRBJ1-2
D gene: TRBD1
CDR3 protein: CSVKGTGLHYGYTF
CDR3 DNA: TGCAGCGTTAAAGGGACAGGTCTTCACTATGGCTACACCTTC

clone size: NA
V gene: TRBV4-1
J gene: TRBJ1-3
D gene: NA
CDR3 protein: CASSLIGSGTGNTIYF
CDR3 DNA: TGCGCCAGCAGCCTCATCGGATCGGGGACTGGAAACACCATATATTTT

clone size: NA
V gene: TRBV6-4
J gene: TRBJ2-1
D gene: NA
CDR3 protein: CASSSKAVSSYNEQFF
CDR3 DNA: TGTGCCAGCAGTTCAAAAGCCGTGAGCTCCTACAATGAGCAGTTCTTC

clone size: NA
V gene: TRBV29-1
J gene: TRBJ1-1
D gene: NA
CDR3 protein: CSVVPGNTEAFF
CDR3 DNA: TGCAGCGTTGTCCCAGGGAACACTGAAGCTTTCTTT

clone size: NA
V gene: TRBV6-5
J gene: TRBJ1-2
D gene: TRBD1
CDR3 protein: CASSYGDRGEQHGYTF
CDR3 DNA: TGTGCCAGCAGTTACGGAGACAGGGGCGAGCAACATGGCTACACCTTC

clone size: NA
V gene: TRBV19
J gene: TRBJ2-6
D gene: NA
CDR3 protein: CASSYTGTTGANVLTF
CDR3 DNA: TGTGCCAGTAGTTATACAGGGACCACTGGGGCCAACGTCCTGACTTTC

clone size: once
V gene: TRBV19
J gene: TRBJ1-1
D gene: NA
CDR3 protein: CASSPPYEGGAFF
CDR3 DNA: TGTGCCAGTAGTCCCCCTTATGAGGGAGGAGCTTTCTTT

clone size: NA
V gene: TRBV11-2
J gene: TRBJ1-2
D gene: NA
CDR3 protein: CASSLGATNYGYTF
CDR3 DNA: TGTGCCAGCAGCTTAGGAGCAACTAACTATGGCTACACCTTC

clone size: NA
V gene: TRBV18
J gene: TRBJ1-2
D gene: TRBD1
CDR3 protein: CASDPGTGQNGYTF
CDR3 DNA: TGTGCCAGCGACCCCGGGACAGGACAAAATGGCTACACCTTC

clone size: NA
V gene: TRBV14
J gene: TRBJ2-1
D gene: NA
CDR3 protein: CASSHSLAREQFF
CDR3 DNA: TGTGCCAGCAGCCACTCCTTAGCGAGGGAGCAGTTCTTC

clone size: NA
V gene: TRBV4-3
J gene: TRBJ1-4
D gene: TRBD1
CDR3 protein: CASSRQTGGAEKLFF
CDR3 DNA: TGCGCCAGCAGCAGACAGACAGGGGGCGCAGAAAAACTGTTTTTT

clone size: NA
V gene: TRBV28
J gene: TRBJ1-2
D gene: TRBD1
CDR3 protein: CASRSGQGRNYGYTF
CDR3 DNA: TGTGCCAGCAGATCGGGACAGGGGAGGAACTATGGCTACACCTTC

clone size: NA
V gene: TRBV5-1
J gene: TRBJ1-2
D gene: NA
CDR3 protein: CASSATDSNYGYTF
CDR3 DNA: TGCGCCAGCAGCGCTACGGACAGTAACTATGGCTACACCTTC

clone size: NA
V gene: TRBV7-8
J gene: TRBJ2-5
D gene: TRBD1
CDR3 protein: CASSFLTGVGETQYF
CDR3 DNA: TGTGCCAGCAGCTTTTTAACAGGGGTAGGGGAGACCCAGTACTTC

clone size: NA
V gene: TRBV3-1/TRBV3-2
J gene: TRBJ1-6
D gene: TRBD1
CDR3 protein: CASSQQGQGYNSPLHF
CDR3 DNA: TGTGCCAGCAGCCAGCAGGGACAGGGGTATAATTCACCCCTCCACTTT

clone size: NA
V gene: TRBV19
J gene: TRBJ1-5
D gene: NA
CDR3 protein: CASSMVSRPTNQPQHF
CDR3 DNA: TGTGCCAGTAGTATGGTGAGCAGGCCGACGAATCAGCCCCAGCATTTT

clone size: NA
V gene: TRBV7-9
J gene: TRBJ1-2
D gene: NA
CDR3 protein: CASSLAPGGYGYTF
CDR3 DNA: TGTGCCAGCAGCTTAGCGCCGGGGGGGTATGGCTACACCTTC